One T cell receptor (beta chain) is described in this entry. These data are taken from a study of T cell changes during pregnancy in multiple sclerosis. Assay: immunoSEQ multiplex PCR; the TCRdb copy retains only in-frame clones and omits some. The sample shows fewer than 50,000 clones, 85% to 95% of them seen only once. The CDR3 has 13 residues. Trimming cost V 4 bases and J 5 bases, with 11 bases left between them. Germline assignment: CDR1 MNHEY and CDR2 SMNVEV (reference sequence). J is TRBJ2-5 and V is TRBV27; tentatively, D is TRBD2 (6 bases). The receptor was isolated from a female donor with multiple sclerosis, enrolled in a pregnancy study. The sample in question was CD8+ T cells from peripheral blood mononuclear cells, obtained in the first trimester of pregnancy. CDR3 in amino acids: CASSSPGVETQYF. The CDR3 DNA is TGTGCCAGCAGTTCCCCGGGGGTCGAGACCCAGTACTTC.